A single sample is the source of the 20 T cell receptor beta chains below, sequenced in a study of early T cells in non-severe SARS-CoV-2 infection. Using its own MiXCR run on the 5' RACE reads, TCRdb lists one record per CDR3 protein. The sample contains roughly 80,000 distinct CDR3 sequences, roughly a sixth of which appear only once. Sequences were obtained from whole blood. The receptors derive from an adult who was a healthcare worker with PCR-confirmed SARS-CoV-2 infection or an uninfected control (not recorded which).

This clonotype appeared a few times. The chain uses TRBV5-5 and TRBJ1-5, with a tentative D call TRBD1 (6 bases). In germline, CDR1 is SGHKS, CDR2 YYEKEE (reference sequence). The V and J ends lost 0 bases and 4 bases respectively, with 11 bases between them. The CDR3 is 15 amino acids. CDR3: CASSLAWTENQPQHF. The CDR3 region has the DNA TGTGCCAGCAGCTTGGCCTGGACAGAGAATCAGCCCCAGCATTTT.

The CDR3 reads CAASPGGMRYEQYF. The CDR3 DNA reads TGTGCCGCCTCCCCCGGAGGGATGCGCTACGAGCAGTACTTC. J is TRBJ2-7 and V is TRBV28, with a possible D match to TRBD2 (6 bases). Germline CDR1 MDHEN, CDR2 SYDVKM. This CDR3 contains 14 residues. Trimming removed 11 bases at V and 3 bases at J, with 20 bases between.

V usage is TRBV6-1 and J usage is TRBJ1-4, with a weak D call TRBD1 (5 bases). CDR1 and CDR2 (germline): MNHNS, SASEGT. V was cut by 7 bases and J by 2 bases, with 20 bases left in between. The CDR3 totals 17 residues. The CDR3 spells CASILSGAGWTNEKLFF. The CDR3 DNA follows: TGTGCCAGCATTCTGTCCGGGGCCGGGTGGACTAATGAAAAACTGTTTTTT.

The J gene is TRBJ1-2, the V gene TRBV29-1, with 8 bases fitting TRBD1. The germline V gene has CDR1 SQVTM and CDR2 ANQGSEA. Trimming removed 5 bases from V and 8 bases from J; junction bases left unmatched: 7. The CDR3 is 12 residues long. CDR3 sequence (DNA): TGCAGCGTTAAGACAGGGGTGGACGGCTACACCTTC. Its translation is CSVKTGVDGYTF.

The table lists this clonotype with a few counts. The V call is TRBV18, the J call TRBJ2-1; D gene unclear. CDR3 length: 12 amino acids. V lost 3 bases and J 6 bases, leaving 6 bases between the germline ends. Germline CDR1 is KGHSH and CDR2 is LQKENI. The CDR3 DNA is TGTGCCAGCTCACCGAAGGGCAATGAGCAGTTCTTC. Its translation is CASSPKGNEQFF.

J is TRBJ2-1 and V is TRBV20-1; D may be TRBD2 (5 bases). The CDR3 runs 12 residues. V was clipped by 7 bases and J by 5 bases, with 12 bases between them. The germline CDR1 and CDR2 sequences are DFQATT and SNEGSKA (reference sequence). CDR3 sequence (DNA): TGCAGTGGGACGGGAAGGGACAATGAGCAGTTCTTC. This encodes CSGTGRDNEQFF.

The chain joins TRBV19 to TRBJ1-2, with D hard to call. The V end lost 7 bases, the J end lost 2 bases, and 11 bases lay between the germline ends. The CDR3 is 13 residues long. Germline V gives CDR1 LNHDA, CDR2 SQIVND (reference sequence). As DNA, the CDR3 is TGTGCCAGTAAGGACGGAACAAACTATGGCTACACCTTC. This sequence encodes CASKDGTNYGYTF. The full variable domain, completed using reference TRBV19 and TRBJ1-2, is DGGITQSPKYLFRKEGQNVTLSCEQNLNHDAMYWYRQDPGQGLRLIYYSQIVNDFQKGDIAEGYSVSREKKESFPLTVTSAQKNPTAFYLCASKDGTNYGYTFGSGTRLTVV.

This chain links TRBV27 with TRBJ2-7; 11 positions agree with TRBD2. J lost 1 base, V lost 5 bases, and 4 bases had no gene match. The CDR3 is 15 residues long. Germline CDR1 is MNHEY and CDR2 is SMNVEV (reference sequence). The DNA of the CDR3 is TGTGCCAGCAGTACCGGGACTAGCGGTTCCTACGAGCAGTACTTC. Translating it yields CASSTGTSGSYEQYF.

J is TRBJ1-1 and V is TRBV19; no reliable D call. Germline V gene sequence: CDR1 LNHDA, CDR2 SQIVND (reference sequence). CDR3 length: 11 amino acids. Trimming shortened V by 6 bases and J by 7 bases, and 9 bases separated the two germline ends. Here the CDR3 reads CASRRANEAFF. The CDR3 DNA reads TGTGCCAGTAGGCGAGCAAATGAAGCTTTCTTT.

The rearrangement links TRBV6-6 to TRBJ1-5; 7 nucleotides align to TRBD1. Germline CDR1 is MNHNY and CDR2 is SVGAGI (reference sequence). The CDR3 has 14 residues. Losses at the gene ends were 6 bases for V and 6 bases for J; bases not matched to a gene: 8. The CDR3 spells CASRTGSEFQPQHF. The CDR3 DNA is TGTGCCAGCAGGACAGGGTCTGAGTTTCAGCCCCAGCATTTT.

The chain employs TRBV12-3 or TRBV12-4 and TRBJ1-2; D is uncertain. V was pared by 3 bases and J by 8 bases, with 13 bases between. This CDR3 is built from 13 residues. The chain's CDR3 is CASSLNGLDGYTF. The CDR3 DNA reads as TGTGCCAGCAGTTTGAATGGACTCGACGGCTACACCTTC.

This chain uses TRBV24-1 with TRBJ2-1; D gene unclear. V lost 1 base to trimming and J lost 7 bases, with 25 bases between them. CDR1 and CDR2 from the germline V gene are KGHDR and SFDVKD. This CDR3 has 19 amino acids. The CDR3 region is CATSDFTAQVVPAVNEQFF. DNA for the CDR3: TGTGCCACCAGTGATTTTACAGCCCAGGTCGTGCCCGCTGTAAATGAGCAGTTCTTC.

At least ten counts were recorded for this clonotype. The chain recombines TRBV12-3 or TRBV12-4 with TRBJ2-7, with 9 bases matching TRBD1. The J segment lost 6 bases and the V segment lost 6 bases, leaving 6 bases of the junction unmatched. The CDR3 runs to 13 residues. The CDR3 nucleotides read TGTGCCAGCAGGGGACAGGGATTAAGCGAGCAGTACTTC. Translating it yields CASRGQGLSEQYF.

The V call is TRBV7-9, the J call TRBJ1-1, with D perhaps matching TRBD1 (6 bases). The CDR3 has 14 amino acids. V lost 1 base to trimming and J lost 4 bases, with 10 bases between them. Per the germline V gene, CDR1 is SEHNR and CDR2 is FQNEAQ (reference sequence). CDR3 coding DNA: TGTGCCAGCAGCTTAGTACAGGGAGGCACTGAAGCTTTCTTT. Translation gives CASSLVQGGTEAFF.

This clonotype was detected only a few times. CDR3: CSVSGDGELFF. CDR3 coding DNA: TGCAGCGTTTCAGGGGACGGGGAGCTGTTTTTT. The chain carries TRBV29-1 and TRBJ2-2; perhaps TRBD1 as D (6 bases). Germline CDR1 and CDR2: SQVTM and ANQGSEA. Between the trimmed V and J ends, which lost 5 bases and 7 bases, there was a span of 8 bases. This CDR3 has 11 residues.

There are a few counts of this clonotype. The gene calls are TRBV9 and TRBJ1-1, with D uncertain. This CDR3 contains 15 residues. V was shortened by 1 base and J by 0 bases, with 10 bases between the two germline ends. Germline-derived CDR1 and CDR2 are SGDLS and YYNGEE. The CDR3 reads CASSVSGNMNTEAFF. CDR3 coding DNA: TGTGCCAGCAGCGTATCGGGCAACATGAACACTGAAGCTTTCTTT.

In its sample, this clonotype was seen a few times. This rearrangement joins TRBV27 to TRBJ2-2; D may match TRBD1 or TRBD2 (6 bases each). Germline V gene lookup returns CDR1 MNHEY and CDR2 SMNVEV (reference sequence). V gave up 6 bases and J gave up 1 base, with 15 bases separating them. This CDR3 comprises 16 residues. CDR3 loop: CASSQGGRLNTGELFF. For the CDR3, the DNA is TGTGCCAGCAGCCAAGGGGGGAGACTGAACACCGGGGAGCTGTTTTTT.

This chain uses TRBV11-2 with TRBJ2-3; D may be TRBD1 (6 bases). This CDR3 spans 16 amino acids. Trimming took 5 bases from V and 1 from J, leaving 16 bases between them. Germline V gives CDR1 SGHAT, CDR2 FQNNGV. This CDR3 reads CASSNIRGQRTDTQYF. CDR3 bases: TGTGCCAGCAGCAACATCAGGGGCCAACGCACAGATACGCAGTATTTT.

The CDR3 nucleotides read TGTGCCAGTAGTACGCGAGGGAACTATGGCTACACCTTC. Protein: CASSTRGNYGYTF. The rearrangement links TRBV19 to TRBJ1-2; D is unclear. Per the germline V gene, CDR1 is LNHDA and CDR2 is SQIVND (reference sequence). V shed 4 bases and J shed 2 bases, with 8 bases lying between them. This CDR3 is 13 amino acids long.

This clonotype was detected a few times. The chain carries TRBV7-9 and TRBJ2-1, with D uncertain. Germline CDR1 and CDR2: SEHNR and FQNEAQ (reference sequence). This CDR3 contains 12 residues. Trimming removed 3 bases from V and 9 bases from J, with 9 bases in between. The CDR3 is CASSFGNTEQFF. The CDR3 DNA reads as TGTGCCAGCAGCTTTGGGAACACTGAGCAGTTCTTC.